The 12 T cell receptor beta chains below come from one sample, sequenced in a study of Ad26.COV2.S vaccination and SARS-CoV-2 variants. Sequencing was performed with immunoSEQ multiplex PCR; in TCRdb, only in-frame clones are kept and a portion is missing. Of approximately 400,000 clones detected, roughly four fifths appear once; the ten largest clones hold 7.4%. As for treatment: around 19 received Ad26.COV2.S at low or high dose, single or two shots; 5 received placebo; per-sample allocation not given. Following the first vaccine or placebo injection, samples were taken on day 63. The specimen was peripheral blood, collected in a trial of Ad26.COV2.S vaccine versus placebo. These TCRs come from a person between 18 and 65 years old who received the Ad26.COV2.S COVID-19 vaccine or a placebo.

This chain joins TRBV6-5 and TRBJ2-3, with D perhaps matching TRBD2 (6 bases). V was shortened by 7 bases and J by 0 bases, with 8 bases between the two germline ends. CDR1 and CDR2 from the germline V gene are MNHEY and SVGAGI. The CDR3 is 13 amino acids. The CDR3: CASKRASTDTQYF. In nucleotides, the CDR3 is TGTGCCAGCAAGCGGGCGAGCACAGATACGCAGTATTTT.

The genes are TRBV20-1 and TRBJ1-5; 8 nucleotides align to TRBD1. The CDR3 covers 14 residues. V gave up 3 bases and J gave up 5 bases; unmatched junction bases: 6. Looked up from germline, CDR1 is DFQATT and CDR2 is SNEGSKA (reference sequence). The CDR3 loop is CSASGRGRHQPQHF. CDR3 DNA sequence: TGCAGTGCTAGTGGCAGGGGGCGTCATCAGCCCCAGCATTTT.

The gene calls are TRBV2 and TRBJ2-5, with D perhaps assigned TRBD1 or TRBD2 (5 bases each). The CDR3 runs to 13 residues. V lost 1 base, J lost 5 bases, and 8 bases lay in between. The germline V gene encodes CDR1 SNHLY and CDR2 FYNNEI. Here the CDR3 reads CASSEGGYETQYF. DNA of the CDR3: TGTGCCAGCAGTGAAGGGGGGTACGAGACCCAGTACTTC.

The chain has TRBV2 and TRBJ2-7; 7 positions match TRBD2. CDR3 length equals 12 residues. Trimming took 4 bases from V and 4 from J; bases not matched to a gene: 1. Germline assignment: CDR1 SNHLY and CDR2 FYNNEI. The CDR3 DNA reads TGTGCCAGCAGTGGGGGGGGTTACGAGCAGTACTTC. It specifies CASSGGGYEQYF.

This chain's CDR3 is CASSLDRNTGELFF. DNA for the CDR3: TGCGCCAGCAGCTTGGACAGGAACACCGGGGAGCTGTTTTTT. The chain is built from TRBV5-1 and TRBJ2-2, with D hard to call. V lost 0 bases to trimming and J lost 1 base, with 4 bases between them. Germline V lookup: CDR1 SGHRS, CDR2 YFSETQ. This CDR3 spans 14 amino acids. Full variable domain (outside the CDR3, taken from reference TRBV5-1 and TRBJ2-2): KAGVTQTPRYLIKTRGQQVTLSCSPISGHRSVSWYQQTPGQGLQFLFEYFSETQRNKGNFPGRFSGRQFSNSRSEMNVSTLELGDSALYLCASSLDRNTGELFFGEGSRLTVL.

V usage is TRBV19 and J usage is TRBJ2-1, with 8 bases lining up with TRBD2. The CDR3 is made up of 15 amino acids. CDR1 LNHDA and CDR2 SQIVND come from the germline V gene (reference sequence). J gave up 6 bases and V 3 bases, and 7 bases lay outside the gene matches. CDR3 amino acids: CASSIYGRAANEQFF. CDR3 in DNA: TGTGCCAGTAGTATCTACGGGAGGGCCGCCAATGAGCAGTTCTTC.

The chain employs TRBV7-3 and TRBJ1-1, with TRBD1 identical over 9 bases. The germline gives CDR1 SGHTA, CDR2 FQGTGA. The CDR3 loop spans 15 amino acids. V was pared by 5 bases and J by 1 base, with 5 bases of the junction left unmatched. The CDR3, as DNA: TGTGCCAGCAGCGAATTGGGACAGGGGAACACTGAAGCTTTCTTT. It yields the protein CASSELGQGNTEAFF.

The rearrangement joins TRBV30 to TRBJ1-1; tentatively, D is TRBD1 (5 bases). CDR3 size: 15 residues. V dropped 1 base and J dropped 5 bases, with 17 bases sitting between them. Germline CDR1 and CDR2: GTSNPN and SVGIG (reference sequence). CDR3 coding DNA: TGTGCCTGGAGTGCACTCGGGAAGGGACCGACTGAAGCTTTCTTT. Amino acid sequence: CAWSALGKGPTEAFF.

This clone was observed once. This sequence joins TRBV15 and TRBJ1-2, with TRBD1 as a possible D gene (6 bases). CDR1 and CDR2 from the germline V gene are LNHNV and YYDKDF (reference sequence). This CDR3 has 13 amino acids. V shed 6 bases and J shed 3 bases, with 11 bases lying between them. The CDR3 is CATRAGVDYGYTF. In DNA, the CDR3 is TGTGCCACCAGGGCAGGGGTGGACTATGGCTACACCTTC.

The CDR3 loop reads CASSLGRNNYGYTF. The CDR3 DNA reads as TGTGCCAGCAGCCTGGGGCGGAATAACTATGGCTACACCTTC. This rearrangement joins TRBV2 to TRBJ1-2; D possibly corresponds to TRBD1 (5 bases). Germline values: CDR1 SNHLY, CDR2 FYNNEI. Trimming stripped 6 bases from V and 1 base from J, with 12 bases between. The CDR3 extends over 14 amino acids.

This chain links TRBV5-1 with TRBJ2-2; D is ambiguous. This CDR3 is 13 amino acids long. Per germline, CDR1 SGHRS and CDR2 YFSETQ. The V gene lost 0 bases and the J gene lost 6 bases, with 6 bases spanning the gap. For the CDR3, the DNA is TGCGCCAGCAGCTTGGTAGGGTCCGGGGAGCTGTTTTTT. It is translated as CASSLVGSGELFF. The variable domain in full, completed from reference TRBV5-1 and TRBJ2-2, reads KAGVTQTPRYLIKTRGQQVTLSCSPISGHRSVSWYQQTPGQGLQFLFEYFSETQRNKGNFPGRFSGRQFSNSRSEMNVSTLELGDSALYLCASSLVGSGELFFGEGSRLTVL.

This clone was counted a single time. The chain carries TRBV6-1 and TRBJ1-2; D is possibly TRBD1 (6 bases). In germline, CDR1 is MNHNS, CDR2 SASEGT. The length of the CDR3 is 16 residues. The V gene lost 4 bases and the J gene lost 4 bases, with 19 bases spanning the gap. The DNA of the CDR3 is TGTGCCAGCAGTGGAGGACAGCTGATTTTCCGCTATGGCTACACCTTC. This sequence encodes CASSGGQLIFRYGYTF.